This TCR beta chain emerged from a study of neoadjuvant anti-PD-1 for oral cavity cancer. The wider study: Patients without progression got a fourth dose around day 43.

Turning to this clone: Its specificity is not known.

The length of the CDR3 is 14 residues. Time point indicated: after neoadjuvant nivolumab, at surgical resection. These newly diagnosed stage II-IVA oral cavity squamous cell carcinoma patients had no prior systemic or radiation treatment. Patients had HPV-negative, locally advanced oral cavity squamous cell carcinoma. Findings of the study overall: Each response group had just a few patients in TCR analyses.

The protocol was immunoSEQ multiplex PCR, while the TCRdb copy is restricted to in-frame clones and leaves out a portion. The table records about 24,000 clones, under 30% of them present only once. The source material was tumor tissue, sampled after nivolumab (anti-PD-1) treatment. The rearrangement uses TRBV1 and TRBJ2-2; TRBD2, the table's D call, lacks a check against the DNA. TRBV1 is a listed pseudogene. The TCR was taken from a person between 40 and 80 years old with oral cavity squamous cell carcinoma. The CDR3 region is CTSSQDRCGGELFF. The CDR3 DNA reads as TGCACCAGCAGCCAAGATCGGTGCGGGGGGGAGCTGTTTTTT.